Listed here are 8 T cell receptor beta chains from one sample, sequenced in a study of T cell responses to AZD1222 COVID-19 vaccine. TCRdb's copy holds only in-frame clones and misses some; the assay was immunoSEQ multiplex PCR. This table holds about 100,000 clones, around 84% found once. The specimen was peripheral blood, collected on day 0 of AZD1222 vaccination. These receptors all come from an adult in good health.

The chain couples TRBV7-2 to TRBJ1-5, with a possible D match to TRBD1 (6 bases). Germline CDR1 reads SGHTA; CDR2 reads FQGNSA. The CDR3 is 15 amino acids. V dropped 5 bases and J dropped 5 bases, with 16 bases sitting between them. CDR3 sequence: CASSPTGTTDQPQHF. The CDR3 DNA follows: TGTGCCAGCAGCCCAACAGGGACCACCGATCAGCCCCAGCATTTT. The whole variable domain, remainder taken from reference TRBV7-2 and TRBJ1-5, is GAGVSQSPSNKVTEKGKDVELRCDPISGHTALYWYRQSLGQGLEFLIYFQGNSAPDKSGLPSDRFSAERTGGSVSTLTIQRTQQEDSAVYLCASSPTGTTDQPQHFGDGTRLSIL.

This clone showed up just once. The chain carries TRBV18 and TRBJ2-1; D is ambiguous. The CDR3 is 12 residues long. V lost 0 bases to trimming and J lost 8 bases, with 5 bases between them. Germline V CDR1 and CDR2: KGHSH, LQKENI. The CDR3 reads CASSPPGYEQFF. DNA for the CDR3: TGTGCCAGCTCACCACCGGGTTATGAGCAGTTCTTC.

This chain connects TRBV7-9 to TRBJ2-3, with D perhaps TRBD2 (7 bases). The CDR3 totals 14 residues. V shed 5 bases and J shed 4 bases, with 13 bases lying between them. The germline CDR1 and CDR2 sequences are SEHNR and FQNEAQ (reference sequence). CDR3 DNA sequence: TGTGCCAGCAGCCCTGGGGGGGCGGCAGATACGCAGTATTTT. Residues: CASSPGGAADTQYF.

The chain has TRBV15 and TRBJ2-7, with D possibly being TRBD1 or TRBD2 (5 bases each). Germline V gene sequence: CDR1 LNHNV, CDR2 YYDKDF (reference sequence). The CDR3 sequence is 14 residues long. Trimming shortened V by 1 base and J by 0 bases, and 7 bases separated the two germline ends. In DNA form, the CDR3 reads TGTGCCACCAGCAGAGCCGGGACCTCCTACGAGCAGTACTTC. Translated: CATSRAGTSYEQYF.

This sequence joins TRBV7-3 and TRBJ2-1; D possibly corresponds to TRBD1 (6 bases). Trimming pared 3 bases from V and 6 bases from J, leaving 15 bases between. The CDR3 spans 15 residues. Germline CDR1 and CDR2: SGHTA and FQGTGA. The CDR3, as DNA: TGTGCCAGCAGCTTGGGGACCAGGGGATCCAATGAGCAGTTCTTC. This sequence encodes CASSLGTRGSNEQFF.

This clone came up once. The V and J genes are TRBV3-1 (or the pseudogene TRBV3-2) and TRBJ2-7; D is ambiguous. The CDR3 extends over 11 amino acids. CDR1 and CDR2 from the germline V gene are LGHDT and YNNKEL (reference sequence). The ends were cut back, 4 bases at V and 1 base at J, with 2 bases in the middle. CDR3 coding DNA: TGTGCCAGCAGCCTATCCTACGAGCAGTACTTC. It encodes CASSLSYEQYF.

The rearrangement links TRBV28 to TRBJ1-3; D gene unclear. Germline V CDR1 and CDR2: MDHEN, SYDVKM. This CDR3 contains 14 residues. CDR3 bases: TGTGCATCCATAAGGACGAGCTCTGGAAACACCATATATTTT. Amino acid sequence: CASIRTSSGNTIYF. The variable domain in full, completed from reference TRBV28 and TRBJ1-3, reads DVKVTQSSRYLVKRTGEKVFLECVQDMDHENMFWYRQDPGLGLRLIYFSYDVKMKEKGDIPEGYSVSREKKERFSLILESASTNQTSMYLCASIRTSSGNTIYFGEGSWLTVV.

The chain links TRBV7-2 to TRBJ2-1; D not certain. Trimming took 5 bases from V and 4 from J, leaving 12 bases between them. CDR3 size: 14 residues. CDR1 is SGHTA, CDR2 FQGNSA, per germline. The CDR3 loop reads CASSPSGPYNEQFF. In DNA form, the CDR3 reads TGTGCCAGCAGCCCGAGTGGGCCTTACAATGAGCAGTTCTTC.